The 9 T cell receptor beta chains presented below share a single source sample, sequenced in a study of T cells in Graves' hyperthyroidism and ophthalmopathy. Amplification targeted TCR beta CDR3 regions from RNA transcripts. With the HTBI primer set, the TCR CDR3 went through a first round of RT-PCR. TCRdb re-called the multiplex PCR reads through MiXCR, storing one row per CDR3 protein. The sample lists approximately 500,000 distinct CDR3 sequences; more than 45% were seen once. Sample: peripheral blood or thyroid tissue (not recorded which). These TCRs come from a woman younger than 35 with Graves' hyperthyroidism.

This clonotype was counted ten times or more. This sequence joins TRBV6-5 and TRBJ1-1; D remains ambiguous. The V and J ends lost 8 bases and 0 bases respectively, with 13 bases between them. Germline CDR1 and CDR2: MNHEY and SVGAGI. This CDR3 comprises 14 residues. CDR3 coding DNA: TGTGCCAGCGCCGAAGACGGGATGAACACTGAAGCTTTCTTT. Translating it yields CASAEDGMNTEAFF.

In DNA, the CDR3 is TGTGCCATCAGTGAAAAGGGTTACGAGCAGGCAGAAGCTTTCTTT. Translation gives CAISEKGYEQAEAFF. The V call is TRBV10-3, the J call TRBJ1-1; D ambiguous. The germline V gene has CDR1 ENHRY and CDR2 SYGVKD. Trimming shortened V by 3 bases and J by 8 bases, and 19 bases separated the two germline ends. There are 15 residues in the CDR3.

This clonotype has just one count. At one end, the junction sequence differs from germline, possibly due to a read error. This chain connects TRBV7-9 to TRBJ2-7; 8 bases are a match to TRBD1. The CDR3 runs to 15 residues. The germline CDR1 and CDR2 sequences are SEHNR and FQNEAQ (reference sequence). The chain's CDR3 is CAGSLTGDASYEQYF. CDR3 DNA: TGTGCCGGCAGTTTGACAGGGGACGCCTCCTACGAGCAGTACTTC.

The chain carries TRBV20-1 and TRBJ1-6, with 9 bases lining up with TRBD1. V dropped 0 bases and J dropped 7; count of bases not matched to a gene: 7. CDR3 size: 16 residues. The germline V gene encodes CDR1 DFQATT and CDR2 SNEGSKA (reference sequence). The DNA of the CDR3 is TGCAGTGCTAGAGAATCGGGACAGGGAATAAATTCACCCCTCCACTTT. Its translation: CSARESGQGINSPLHF.

The chain combines TRBV29-1 with TRBJ1-2; 8 bases line up with TRBD1. CDR1 is SQVTM, CDR2 ANQGSEA, per germline. V was pared by 8 bases and J by 5 bases, with 7 bases of the junction left unmatched. The CDR3 runs 12 residues. Written as DNA, the CDR3 is TGCAGCAGCCTGGACAGGGCGTATGGCTACACCTTC. It translates to CSSLDRAYGYTF.

This clonotype was detected only once. The chain uses TRBV12-3 or TRBV12-4 and TRBJ1-1; weak D call: TRBD1 (5 bases). The CDR3 has 12 residues. V was pared by 5 bases and J by 6 bases, with 10 bases between. The CDR3 nucleotides are TGTGCCAGCAGTCCAGGGTACTCTGAAGCTTTCTTT. It specifies CASSPGYSEAFF.

This clonotype was picked up many times. This sequence joins TRBV13 and TRBJ1-5, with D unclear. The CDR3 has 16 residues. The ends were cut back, 2 bases at V and 4 bases at J, with 15 bases in the middle. Germline lookup yields CDR1 PRHDT and CDR2 FYEKMQ (reference sequence). The CDR3 is CASSLPVRHRNQPQHF. Written as DNA, the CDR3 is TGTGCCAGCAGCTTACCGGTTAGGCATCGGAATCAGCCCCAGCATTTT.

Concerning this clonotype itself: A read error is possible here, since a much larger clone lies one base away. The rearrangement uses TRBV25-1 and TRBJ2-5; either TRBD1 or TRBD2 may fit D (5 bases each). Per germline, CDR1 MGHDK and CDR2 SYGVNS. V was trimmed by 7 bases and J by 7 bases, leaving 19 bases between them. This CDR3 comprises 14 residues. The CDR3 region is CASIRYGTPGTQYF. The CDR3 DNA is TGTGCCAGCATTAGGTACGGGACCCCTGGGACCCAGTACTTC.

This clonotype was observed at least ten times. The genes are TRBV12-5 and TRBJ1-5; 9 positions agree with TRBD1. The ends lost 3 bases at V and 9 bases at J; junction bases unmatched: 6. Looked up from germline, CDR1 is LGHNT and CDR2 is FRNRAP. The CDR3 extends over 14 amino acids. CDR3 in DNA: TGTGCTAGTGGTTTAGGGACAGGGAACGTGCCCCAGCATTTT. Residues: CASGLGTGNVPQHF.